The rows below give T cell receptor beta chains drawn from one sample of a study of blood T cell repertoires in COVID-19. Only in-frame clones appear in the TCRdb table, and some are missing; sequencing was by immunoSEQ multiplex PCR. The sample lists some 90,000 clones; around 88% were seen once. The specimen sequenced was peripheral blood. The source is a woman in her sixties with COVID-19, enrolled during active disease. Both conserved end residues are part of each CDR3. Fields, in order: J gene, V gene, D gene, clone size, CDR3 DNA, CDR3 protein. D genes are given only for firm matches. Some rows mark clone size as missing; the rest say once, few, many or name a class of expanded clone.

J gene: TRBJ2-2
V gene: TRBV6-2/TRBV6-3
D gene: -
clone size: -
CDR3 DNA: TGTGCCAGCAGTTACTCGCAACTGACCGGGGAGCTGTTTTTT
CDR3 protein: CASSYSQLTGELFF

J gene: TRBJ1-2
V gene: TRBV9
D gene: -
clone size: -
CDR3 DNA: TGTGCCAGCAGCGTAGGCAGGGATGGCTACACCTTC
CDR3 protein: CASSVGRDGYTF

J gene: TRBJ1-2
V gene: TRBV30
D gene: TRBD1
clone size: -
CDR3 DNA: TGTGCCTGGAGTGTACTTGCAGGGGGCGCCTCAAGGGCTAGGTATGGCTACACCTTC
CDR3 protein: CAWSVLAGGASRARYGYTF

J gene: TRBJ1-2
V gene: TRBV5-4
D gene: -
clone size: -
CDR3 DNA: TGTGCCAGCGGCCAAGGGACGGGAGAATGGGGCTACACCTTC
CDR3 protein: CASGQGTGEWGYTF

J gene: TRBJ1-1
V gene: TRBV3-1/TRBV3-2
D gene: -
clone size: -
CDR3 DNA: TGTGCCAGCACTCTGAGGGTAGGCACTGAAGCTTTCTTT
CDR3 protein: CASTLRVGTEAFF

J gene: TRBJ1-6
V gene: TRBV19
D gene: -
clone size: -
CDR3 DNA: TGTGCCAGTAGTATCGACAACTCAGGGAATTCACCCCTCCACTTT
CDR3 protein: CASSIDNSGNSPLHF

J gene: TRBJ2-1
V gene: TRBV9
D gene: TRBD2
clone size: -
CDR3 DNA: TGTGCCAGCAGCGTAGTGGGCGGGGGGAACTACAATGAGCAGTTCTTC
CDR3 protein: CASSVVGGGNYNEQFF

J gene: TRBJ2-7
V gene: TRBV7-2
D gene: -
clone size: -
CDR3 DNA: TGTGCCAGCAGCTTAGATTACACCTCCTACGAGCAGTACTTC
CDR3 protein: CASSLDYTSYEQYF

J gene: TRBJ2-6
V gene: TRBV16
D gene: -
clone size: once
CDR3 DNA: TGTGCCAGCGGGAGACCCTCTGGGGCCAACGTCCTGACTTTC
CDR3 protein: CASGRPSGANVLTF

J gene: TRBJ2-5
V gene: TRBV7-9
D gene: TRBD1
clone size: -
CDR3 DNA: TGTGCCAGCAGCACGCGTCCGGGACAGGGTACAGAGACCCAGTACTTC
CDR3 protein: CASSTRPGQGTETQYF

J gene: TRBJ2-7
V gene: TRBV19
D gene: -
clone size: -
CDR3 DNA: TGTGCCAGTAGTATTGCGGACTTTGGCCACTACGAGCAGTACTTC
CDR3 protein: CASSIADFGHYEQYF

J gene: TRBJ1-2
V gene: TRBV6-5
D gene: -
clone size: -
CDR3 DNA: TGTGCCAGCAGAGACGGGATAGGCTATGGCTACACCTTC
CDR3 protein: CASRDGIGYGYTF

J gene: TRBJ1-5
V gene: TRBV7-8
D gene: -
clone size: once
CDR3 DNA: TGTGCCAGCAGCTTGGGCAGGGATCTAATCAATCAGCCCCAGCATTTT
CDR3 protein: CASSLGRDLINQPQHF

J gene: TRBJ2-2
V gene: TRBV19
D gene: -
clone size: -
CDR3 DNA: TGTGCCAGTAGTATATCGGTCACCGGGGAGCTGTTTTTT
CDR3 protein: CASSISVTGELFF

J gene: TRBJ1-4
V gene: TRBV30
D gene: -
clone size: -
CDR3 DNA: TGTGCCTCCCGTACGGTACTTCGGGAAAAACTGTTTTTT
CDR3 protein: CASRTVLREKLFF